The clone carrying this TCR beta chain was observed at least ten times. A junction end diverges from the germline sequence, so it may reflect a read error. The data were obtained in a study of T cells after yellow fever vaccination. The V gene's germline CDR1 is MDHEN and CDR2 SYDVKM. CDR3 length equals 9 residues. Each CDR3 protein is one row after TCRdb ran MiXCR on the 5' RACE reads. The sample contains 150,000 to 200,000 distinct CDR3 sequences, approximately 6.2% of which appear only once. The source material was CD4+ T cells sorted from PBMCs, sampled on the day of the first yellow fever vaccination. V and J are TRBV28 and TRBJ2-5; no reliable D call. This TCR was recovered from a man younger than 30 who received the YFV17D yellow fever vaccine. CDR3 bases: TGTGCCAGCAGTTTCGCCCCGAACTTC. Translating gives CASSFAPNF.